The T cell receptor (beta chain) described here comes from a study of blood T cell repertoires in COVID-19. Background on the study: Acute-phase and convalescent COVID-19 samples originated in the United States, Italy and Spain. From T cells, B-cell-depleted T cells, or PBMCs came the material, which was cDNA or gDNA.

Per the authors' pipeline: For nucleated cells, counts were estimated from reference gene primer amplification. Assay: immunoSEQ multiplex PCR; the TCRdb copy retains only in-frame clones and omits some. That table gives V, J and clone size, and the DNA gave D and trimming. This table holds around 210,000 clones, around 81% found once. The CDR3 runs to 14 residues. Per germline, CDR1 SGHVS and CDR2 FQNEAQ. Unmatched junction bases numbered 5, after V lost 5 bases and J lost 9 bases. Seattle's cohort entered during active infection and was followed longitudinally. The source material was peripheral blood. The genes are TRBV7-8 and TRBJ1-6, with 9 nucleotides matching TRBD1. This TCR derives from a man aged 55 to 69 with COVID-19, enrolled during active disease. CDR3 sequence reads: CASSQDRGGSPLHF. The CDR3 DNA is TGTGCCAGCAGCCAGGACAGGGGTGGTTCACCCCTCCACTTT.